This T cell receptor beta chain was recovered during a study of cytomegalovirus exposure and HLA in healthy donors (dated by TCRdb to 2016 to 2017). Study-level background: The roughly 670 repertoires of the first cohort and the 95 to 150 validation repertoires were produced on the same platform, according to a later analysis. In addition to the first cohort of roughly 700 subjects, a separate validation cohort of 120 different subjects was used. The study was designed to test whether signatures of past pathogen exposure could be identified by cataloging public T cell receptors. To predict cytomegalovirus infection status, the study combined high-throughput TCR immunosequencing, statistical association of individual TCRs with disease status, and machine learning. Results the study describes overall, beyond this receptor: The authors suggested that the approach could potentially be extended to other disease states and immunological phenotypes. Across donors, most TCR sequences were observed very rarely, whereas some public TCRs were present in many individuals. Of the cluster scores, 90% to 95% were above 0 in a later analysis, which found that TCRs clustered in the first cohort also tended to co-occur in the approximately 120 validation repertoires. The study listed 164 TCR beta chains as associated with cytomegalovirus. A few of the identified cytomegalovirus-associated TCR beta chains were confirmed in vitro to be specific for cytomegalovirus antigens. In both the original and validation cohorts, the classifier was reported to diagnose cytomegalovirus status with high specificity and sensitivity. A later analysis had no HLA typing for the validation cohort, so co-occurrence there was scored across all 120 repertoires.

Receptor libraries were prepared by the immunoSEQ multiplex PCR assay. From the authors' description of their analysis: A statistical classification framework was built for diagnosing cytomegalovirus status from the catalog of TCR beta chain sequences. In its TCRdb copy, this immuneACCESS table keeps in-frame sequences only and misses some clones. Where compared with another copy, unresolved V genes explain less than half of these, and the others have no known cause. Clone size and V and J calls were adopted from that table, with D and trimming inferred from the DNA. This sample holds some 260,000 clones; about 90% were observed only once. The ten most abundant clones make up approximately 12% of the sample. Donors formed part of the validation cohort, which comprised 120 subjects and was distinct from the first cohort of under 850 subjects. Reading the germline V gene (reference sequence) gives CDR1 MNHEY and CDR2 SMNVEV. Compared with germline, V lacks 4 bases and J lacks 4 bases; bases without a gene match: 7. The CDR3 has 14 amino acids, counting the end cysteine and phenylalanine. The CDR3 DNA has 42 bases and is translated from base 1.

Comment on this clone: No cognate antigen has been identified for it. Per-base quality was not reported, and no clone a single base away is much larger than it.

The source material was PBMCs. The rearrangement combines TRBV27 with TRBJ2-7; TRBD2 matches 7 bases in the middle. The sequence was collected from a young man in good health and CMV-seropositive. The nucleotide sequence is TGTGCCAGCAGTTGGTCCGCGGGAGATTACGAGCAGTACTTC. Its protein reads: CASSWSAGDYEQYF.